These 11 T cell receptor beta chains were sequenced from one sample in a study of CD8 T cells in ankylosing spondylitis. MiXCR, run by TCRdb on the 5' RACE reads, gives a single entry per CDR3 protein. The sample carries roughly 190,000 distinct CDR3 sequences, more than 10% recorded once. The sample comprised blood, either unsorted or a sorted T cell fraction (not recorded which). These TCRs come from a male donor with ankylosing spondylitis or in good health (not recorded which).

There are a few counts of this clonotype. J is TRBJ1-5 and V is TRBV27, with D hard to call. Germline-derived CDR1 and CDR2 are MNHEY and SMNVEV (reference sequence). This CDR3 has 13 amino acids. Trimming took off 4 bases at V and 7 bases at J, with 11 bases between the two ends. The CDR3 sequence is CASSYGLRQPQHF. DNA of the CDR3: TGTGCCAGCAGTTATGGGTTACGCCAGCCCCAGCATTTT.

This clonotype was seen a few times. In nucleotides, the CDR3 is TGCGCCAGCAGCCAACTACCGGGGGGGGCCTACGAGCAGTACTTC. Protein sequence: CASSQLPGGAYEQYF. The chain is built from TRBV4-1 and TRBJ2-7; 8 bases are a match to TRBD2. The CDR3 has 15 amino acids. Trimming cost V 2 bases and J 2 bases; bases outside gene matches: 5. In germline, CDR1 is MGHRA, CDR2 YSYEKL.

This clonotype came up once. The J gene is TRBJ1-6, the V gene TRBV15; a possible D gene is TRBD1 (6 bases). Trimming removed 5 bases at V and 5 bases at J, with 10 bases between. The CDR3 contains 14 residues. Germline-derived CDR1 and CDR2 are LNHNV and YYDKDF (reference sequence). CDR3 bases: TGTGCCACCAGCGCAAACAGGGATAATTCACCCCTCCACTTT. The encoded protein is CATSANRDNSPLHF.

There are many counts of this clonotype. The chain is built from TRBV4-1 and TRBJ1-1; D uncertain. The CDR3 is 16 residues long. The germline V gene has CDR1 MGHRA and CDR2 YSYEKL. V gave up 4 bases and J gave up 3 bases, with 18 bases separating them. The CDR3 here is CASSPRHHQRYTEAFF. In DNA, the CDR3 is TGCGCCAGCAGCCCACGCCATCACCAAAGGTACACTGAAGCTTTCTTT.

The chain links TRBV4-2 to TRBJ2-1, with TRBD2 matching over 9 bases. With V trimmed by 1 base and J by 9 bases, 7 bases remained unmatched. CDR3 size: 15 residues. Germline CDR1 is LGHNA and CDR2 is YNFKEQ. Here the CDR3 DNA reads TGTGCCAGCAGCCAAGTCCTGGGACTAGCAGGTGAGCAGTTCTTC. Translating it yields CASSQVLGLAGEQFF.

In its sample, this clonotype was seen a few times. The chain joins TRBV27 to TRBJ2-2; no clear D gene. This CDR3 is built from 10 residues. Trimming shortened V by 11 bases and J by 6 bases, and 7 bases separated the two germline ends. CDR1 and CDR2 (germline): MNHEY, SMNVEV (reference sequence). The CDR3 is CAVLAGELFF. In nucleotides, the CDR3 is TGTGCCGTTTTGGCCGGGGAGCTGTTTTTT.

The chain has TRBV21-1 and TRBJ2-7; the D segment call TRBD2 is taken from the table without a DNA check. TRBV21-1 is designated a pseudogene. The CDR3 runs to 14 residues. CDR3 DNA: TGTGCCAGCACCCCGCCTAGCGGGAAGGGGGAGCAGTACTTC. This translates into CASTPPSGKGEQYF.

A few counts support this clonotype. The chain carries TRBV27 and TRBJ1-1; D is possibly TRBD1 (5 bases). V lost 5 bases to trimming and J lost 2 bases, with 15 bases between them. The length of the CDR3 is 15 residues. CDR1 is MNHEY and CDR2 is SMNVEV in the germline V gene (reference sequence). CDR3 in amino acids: CASSAIRQFNTEAFF. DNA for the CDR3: TGTGCCAGCAGTGCGATACGACAGTTTAACACTGAAGCTTTCTTT.

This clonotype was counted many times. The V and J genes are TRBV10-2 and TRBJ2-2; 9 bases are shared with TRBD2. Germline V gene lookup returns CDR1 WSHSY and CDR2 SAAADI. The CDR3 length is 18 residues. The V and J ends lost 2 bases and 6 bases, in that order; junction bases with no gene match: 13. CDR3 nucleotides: TGCGCCAGCAGTGAGGCCCCCCCTAGCGGGATCTATGCCGGGGAGCTGTTTTTT. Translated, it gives CASSEAPPSGIYAGELFF.

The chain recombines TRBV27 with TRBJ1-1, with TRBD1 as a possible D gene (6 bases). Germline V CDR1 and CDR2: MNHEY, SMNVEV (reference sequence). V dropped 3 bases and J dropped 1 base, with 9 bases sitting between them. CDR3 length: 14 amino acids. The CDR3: CASSFLQGNTEAFF. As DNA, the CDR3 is TGTGCCAGCAGTTTTTTACAGGGGAACACTGAAGCTTTCTTT.

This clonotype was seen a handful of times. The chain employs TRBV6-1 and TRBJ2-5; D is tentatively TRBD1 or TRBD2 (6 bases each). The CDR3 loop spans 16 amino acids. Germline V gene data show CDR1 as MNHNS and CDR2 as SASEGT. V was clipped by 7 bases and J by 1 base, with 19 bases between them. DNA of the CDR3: TGTGCCAGCACTCCCGTTGCCGGGGGCCTCCAAGAGACCCAGTACTTC. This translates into CASTPVAGGLQETQYF.